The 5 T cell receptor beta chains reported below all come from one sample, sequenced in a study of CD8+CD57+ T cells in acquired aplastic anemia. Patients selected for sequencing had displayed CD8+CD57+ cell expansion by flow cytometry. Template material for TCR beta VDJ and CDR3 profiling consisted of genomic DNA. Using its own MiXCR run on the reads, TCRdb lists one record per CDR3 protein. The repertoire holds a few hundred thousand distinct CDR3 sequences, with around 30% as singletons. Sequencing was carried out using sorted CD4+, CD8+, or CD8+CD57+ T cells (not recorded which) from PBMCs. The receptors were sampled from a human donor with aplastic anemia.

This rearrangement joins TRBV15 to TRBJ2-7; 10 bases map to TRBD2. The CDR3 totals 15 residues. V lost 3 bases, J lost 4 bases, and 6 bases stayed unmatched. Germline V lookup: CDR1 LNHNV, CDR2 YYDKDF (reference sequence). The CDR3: CATSSGRAGGYEQYF. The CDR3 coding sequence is TGTGCCACCAGCAGCGGCCGAGCGGGAGGGTACGAGCAGTACTTC.

The CDR3, as DNA: TGTGCCAGCAGCGCAGATCCGTCTAGGGCCCCCCACGAGCAGTACTTC. The encoded protein is CASSADPSRAPHEQYF. V gene TRBV4-2 combines with J gene TRBJ2-7; D call uncertain. Trimming shortened V by 5 bases and J by 5 bases, and 22 bases separated the two germline ends. In germline, CDR1 is LGHNA, CDR2 YNFKEQ. The CDR3 covers 16 residues.

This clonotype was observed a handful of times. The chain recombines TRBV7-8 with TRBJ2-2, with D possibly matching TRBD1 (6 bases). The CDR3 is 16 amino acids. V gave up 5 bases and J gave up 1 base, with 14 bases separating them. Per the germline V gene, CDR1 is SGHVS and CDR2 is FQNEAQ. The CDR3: CASSPAGERNTGELFF. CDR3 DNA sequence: TGTGCCAGCAGCCCAGCAGGGGAGCGGAACACCGGGGAGCTGTTTTTT.

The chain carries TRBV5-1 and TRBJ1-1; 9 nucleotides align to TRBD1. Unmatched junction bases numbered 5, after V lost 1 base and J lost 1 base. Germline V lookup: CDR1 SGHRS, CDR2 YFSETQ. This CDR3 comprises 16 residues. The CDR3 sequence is CASSLNTQGANTEAFF. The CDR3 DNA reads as TGCGCCAGCAGCTTGAATACACAGGGGGCGAACACTGAAGCTTTCTTT.

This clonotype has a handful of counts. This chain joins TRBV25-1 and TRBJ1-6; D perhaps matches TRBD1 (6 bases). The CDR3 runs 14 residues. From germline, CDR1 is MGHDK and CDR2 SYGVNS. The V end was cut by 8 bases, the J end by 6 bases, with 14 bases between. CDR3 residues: CASSIQGLNSPLHF. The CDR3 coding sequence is TGTGCCAGCTCGATACAGGGTCTTAATTCACCCCTCCACTTT. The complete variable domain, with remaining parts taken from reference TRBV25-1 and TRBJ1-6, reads EADIYQTPRYLVIGTGKKITLECSQTMGHDKMYWYQQDPGMELHLIHYSYGVNSTEKGDLSSESTVSRIRTEHFPLTLESARPSHTSQYLCASSIQGLNSPLHFGNGTRLTVT.